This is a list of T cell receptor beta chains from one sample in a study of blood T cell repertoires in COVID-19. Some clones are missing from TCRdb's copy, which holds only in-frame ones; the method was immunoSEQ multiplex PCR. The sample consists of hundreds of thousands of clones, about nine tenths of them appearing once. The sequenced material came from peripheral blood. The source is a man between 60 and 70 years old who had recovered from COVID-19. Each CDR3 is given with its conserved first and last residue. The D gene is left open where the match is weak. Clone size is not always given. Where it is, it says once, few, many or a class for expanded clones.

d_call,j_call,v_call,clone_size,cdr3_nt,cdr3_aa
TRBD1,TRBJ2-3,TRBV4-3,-,TGCGCCAGCAGCCCCCGACAGGGGCTCACAGATACGCAGTATTTT,CASSPRQGLTDTQYF
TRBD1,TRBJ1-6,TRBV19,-,TGTGCCAGTAGGCTCCGAGGAGAGGGGGCTGGAAATTCACCCCTCCACTTT,CASRLRGEGAGNSPLHF
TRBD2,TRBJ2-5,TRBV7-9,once,TGTGCCAGCAGCTTTAGCGGGGGGTTGGAGACCCAGTACTTC,CASSFSGGLETQYF
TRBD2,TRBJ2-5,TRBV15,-,TGTGCCACCAGCAGAGATTTGCCAGTTAGCGGGGAAGGTAGAAGAGAGACCCAGTACTTC,CATSRDLPVSGEGRRETQYF
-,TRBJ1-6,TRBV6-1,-,TGTGCCAGCAGTGAAGTAAATAATTCACCCCTCCACTTT,CASSEVNNSPLHF
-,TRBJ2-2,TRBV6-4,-,TGTGCCAGCAGTGACGCTAGCGCTACCGGGGAGCTGTTTTTT,CASSDASATGELFF
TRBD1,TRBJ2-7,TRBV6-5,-,TGTGCCAGCAGGAGCCCGGGACAGAACTACGAGCAGTACTTC,CASRSPGQNYEQYF
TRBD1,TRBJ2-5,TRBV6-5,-,TGTGCCAGCAGTCCCAGGGGGTTAGGAGAGACCCAGTACTTC,CASSPRGLGETQYF
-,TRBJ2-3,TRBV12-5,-,TGTGCTAGTGGTTTGGTTGCCCAGTTTATAGATACGCAGTATTTT,CASGLVAQFIDTQYF
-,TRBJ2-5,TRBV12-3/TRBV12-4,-,TGTGCCAGCGGCCGGGGGAAAGAGACCCAGTACTTC,CASGRGKETQYF
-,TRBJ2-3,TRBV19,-,TGTGCCACCAAAGACTATCCTAGCACAGATACGCAGTATTTT,CATKDYPSTDTQYF
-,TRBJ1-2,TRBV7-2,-,TGTGCCAGCAGCTTAGCAGGGCGGGGGACCCACTATGGCTACACCTTC,CASSLAGRGTHYGYTF
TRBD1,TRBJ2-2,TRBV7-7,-,TGTGCCAGCAGCCGGGGACAGGGCCCTAAGAGGGCCGGGGAGCTGTTTTTT,CASSRGQGPKRAGELFF
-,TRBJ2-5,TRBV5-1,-,TGCGCCAGCAGCCTGGGCTGGAGGGGTTCACAAGAGACCCAGTACTTC,CASSLGWRGSQETQYF
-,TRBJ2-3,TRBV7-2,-,TGTGCCAGCATCGTCGGGCTAGCGACAGATACGCAGTATTTT,CASIVGLATDTQYF
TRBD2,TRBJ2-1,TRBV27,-,TGTGCCAGCCGGTCGGGGGGCGGGAGGGCCTACAATGAGCAGTTCTTC,CASRSGGGRAYNEQFF
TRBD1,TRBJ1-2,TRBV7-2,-,TGTGCCAGCAGCCCGGACAGGCTCTATGGCTACACCTTC,CASSPDRLYGYTF
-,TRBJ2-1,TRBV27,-,TGTGCCAGCAGTTCCCGGGTAGCGTCCACCTACAATGAGCAGTTCTTC,CASSSRVASTYNEQFF
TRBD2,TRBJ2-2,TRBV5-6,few,TGTGCCAGCAGCTTGGCTAGCGGGGGGGCGTCCGGGGAGCTGTTTTTT,CASSLASGGASGELFF
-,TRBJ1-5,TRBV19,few,TGTGCCAGTAGTTATAGCAATCAGCCCCAGCATTTT,CASSYSNQPQHF
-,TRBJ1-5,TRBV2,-,TGTGCCAGCAGTGGTGGCGGGGATCAGCCCCAGCATTTT,CASSGGGDQPQHF
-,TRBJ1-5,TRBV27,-,TGTGCCAGCAGAGGACAACTAAATCAGCCCCAGCATTTT,CASRGQLNQPQHF
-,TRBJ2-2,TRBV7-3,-,TGTGCCAGCAGCTTAACTTCTACGGGAGCCACCGGAGAGCTGTTTTTT,CASSLTSTGATGELFF
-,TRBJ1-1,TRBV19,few,TGTGCCAGTAAGGAATGGAGGTTGGGGAACACTGAAGCTTTCTTT,CASKEWRLGNTEAFF
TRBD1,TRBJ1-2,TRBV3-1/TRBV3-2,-,TGTGCCAGCAGTCGTCAGGGGGTGGACTATGGCTACACCTTC,CASSRQGVDYGYTF
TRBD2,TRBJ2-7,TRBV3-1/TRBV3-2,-,TGTGCCAGCAGCCAAGATCAGGCTAGCGGGAGGGCCACCTACGAGCAGTACTTC,CASSQDQASGRATYEQYF
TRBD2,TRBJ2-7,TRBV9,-,TGTGCCAGCAGCGTAGATAGCGGGAGGGACTACGAGCAGTACTTC,CASSVDSGRDYEQYF
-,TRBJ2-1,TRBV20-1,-,TGCGCCCCCGGTTACCACAATGAGCAGTTCTTC,CAPGYHNEQFF
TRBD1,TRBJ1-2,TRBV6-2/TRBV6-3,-,TGTGCCAGCAGTGTTCCCCAGGGGGCGAACTATGGCTACACCTTC,CASSVPQGANYGYTF
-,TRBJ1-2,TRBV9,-,TGTGCCAGCAGCCCCCGGGCAGGGGATGGCTACACCTTC,CASSPRAGDGYTF
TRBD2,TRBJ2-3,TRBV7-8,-,TGTGCCAGCCGGTGGGGGACTACGACAGATACGCAGTATTTT,CASRWGTTTDTQYF
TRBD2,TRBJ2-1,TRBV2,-,TGTGCCAGCAACCCGACTAGCGGGGCTTACAATGAGCAGTTCTTC,CASNPTSGAYNEQFF
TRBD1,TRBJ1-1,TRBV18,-,TGTGCCAGCTCACAGGGACAGGGGGGAACTGAAGCTTTCTTT,CASSQGQGGTEAFF
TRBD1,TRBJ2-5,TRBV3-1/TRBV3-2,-,TGTGCCAGCAGCCCCCGGACAGGGGCGGGAGAGACCCAGTACTTC,CASSPRTGAGETQYF
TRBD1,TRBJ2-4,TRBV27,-,TGTGCCAGCAGTCCACTCGGGACAGGATACGGCATTCAGTACTTC,CASSPLGTGYGIQYF
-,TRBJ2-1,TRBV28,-,TGTGCCAGCAGTCCTGGGGGGACTCCTCGCAATGAGCAGTTCTTC,CASSPGGTPRNEQFF
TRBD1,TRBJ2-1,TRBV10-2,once,TGCGCCAGCGGACAGGTCTACAATGAGCAGTTCTTC,CASGQVYNEQFF
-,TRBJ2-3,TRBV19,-,TGTGCCAGTAGCCCATTCACTAACACAGATACGCAGTATTTT,CASSPFTNTDTQYF
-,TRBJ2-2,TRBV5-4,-,TGTGCCAGCAGCTTGATGGGGAGCGGGAACACCGGGGAGCTGTTTTTT,CASSLMGSGNTGELFF
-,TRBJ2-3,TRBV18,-,TGTGCCAGCTCACCCACGGCGGGTTTGACAGATACGCAGTATTTT,CASSPTAGLTDTQYF
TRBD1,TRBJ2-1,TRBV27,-,TGTGCCAGCAGTGAGGCAGGGGGCACGTACAATGAGCAGTTCTTC,CASSEAGGTYNEQFF
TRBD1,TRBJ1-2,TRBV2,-,TGTGCCAGCAGATCACCGGGACAGACTCCAGGCTACACCTTC,CASRSPGQTPGYTF
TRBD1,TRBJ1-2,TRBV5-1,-,TGCGCCAGCAGCTCAGGACAGGGATCCTATGGCTACACCTTC,CASSSGQGSYGYTF
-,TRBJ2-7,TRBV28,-,TGTGCCAGCAGTACCCCCGGGACACTGTACGAGCAGTACTTC,CASSTPGTLYEQYF
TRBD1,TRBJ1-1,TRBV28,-,TGTGCCAGCAGTTTAAGAGACAGGGCACAAGCTTTCTTT,CASSLRDRAQAFF
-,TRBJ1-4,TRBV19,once,TGTGCCAGTAGCCAGGGTAATGAAAAACTGTTTTTT,CASSQGNEKLFF